This TCR beta chain was identified during a study of CD8 T cells in ankylosing spondylitis. Overall study results and limits: Ankylosing spondylitis blood appeared to carry a characteristic TCR beta motif of several highly homologous variants.

Germline V gene lookup returns CDR1 MNHEY and CDR2 SVGEGT. V was pared by 5 bases and J by 13 bases, with 13 bases of the junction left unmatched. The CDR3 loop spans 16 amino acids. Generation of TCR beta libraries employed quantitative 5'-RACE incorporating molecular barcodes. TCRdb reprocessed the 5' RACE reads with MiXCR, giving one entry per CDR3 protein. The data show fewer than 400,000 distinct CDR3 sequences, approximately 20% seen once. This clonotype was picked up a small number of times. What it binds is not known. The rearrangement uses TRBV6-2 or TRBV6-3 and TRBJ2-1; TRBD2 agrees at 14 bases. This receptor was taken from a male donor with ankylosing spondylitis. Specimen: blood, either unsorted or a sorted T cell fraction (not recorded which). The CDR3 is CASSRPPGLAGEEQFF. The CDR3, as DNA: TGTGCCAGCAGTCGCCCTCCGGGACTAGCGGGAGAGGAACAGTTCTTC.